The 5 T cell receptor beta chains below all came from one sample that was sequenced in a study of cytomegalovirus exposure and HLA in healthy donors. Researchers ran the PCR with 60 Vbeta and 13 Jbeta primers. This table comes from immunoSEQ multiplex PCR, and its TCRdb copy is limited to in-frame clones, with some not included. The data contain around 160,000 clones, around four fifths of them singletons. The sequenced sample consisted of PBMCs. These receptors came from a man younger than 35 in good health and CMV-seropositive.

This clone has only a few counts. The genes are TRBV27 and TRBJ1-5; 7 nucleotides align to TRBD1. Germline V gene lookup returns CDR1 MNHEY and CDR2 SMNVEV (reference sequence). The CDR3 has 14 residues. J lost 1 base, V lost 6 bases, and 3 bases had no gene match. The CDR3 DNA is TGTGCCAGCAGAGCAGGGGGGAGCAATCAGCCCCAGCATTTT. Protein: CASRAGGSNQPQHF.

The chain links TRBV29-1 to TRBJ2-7; tentatively, D is TRBD1 (6 bases). CDR3 length: 13 residues. V lost 4 bases and J 2 bases, leaving 12 bases between the germline ends. CDR1 and CDR2 from the germline V gene are SQVTM and ANQGSEA. The CDR3 DNA reads TGCAGCGTTGTAAGGGACACCCCCTACGAGCAGTACTTC. This codes for CSVVRDTPYEQYF.

V usage is TRBV12-5 and J usage is TRBJ2-5; possible D gene TRBD1, 6 bases. CDR3 length equals 16 residues. CDR1 LGHNT and CDR2 FRNRAP come from the germline V gene. V was cut by 1 base and J by 5 bases, with 17 bases left in between. CDR3: CASGLDLSRGSETQYF. The CDR3 coding sequence is TGTGCTAGTGGTTTGGACCTAAGCAGGGGTTCGGAGACCCAGTACTTC.

The chain couples TRBV6-1 to TRBJ2-3; D uncertain. This CDR3 contains 13 residues. V lost 4 bases to trimming and J lost 2 bases, with 7 bases between them. CDR1 and CDR2 from the germline V gene are MNHNS and SASEGT. CDR3 protein: CASSGRVTDTQYF. The CDR3 nucleotides read TGTGCCAGCAGTGGACGGGTCACAGATACGCAGTATTTT.

The chain has TRBV5-4 and TRBJ2-7, with D tentatively TRBD1 (6 bases). The V gene lost 9 bases and the J gene lost 0 bases, with 16 bases spanning the gap. The germline CDR1 and CDR2 sequences are SGHNT and YYREEE (reference sequence). The CDR3 runs to 14 residues. The DNA for the CDR3 is TGTGCCATACGTAATATGGACAGCTCCTACGAGCAGTACTTC. This translates into CAIRNMDSSYEQYF.